The 32 T cell receptor beta chains below were found in one sample sequenced in a study of blood T cell repertoires in COVID-19. Method: immunoSEQ multiplex PCR; TCRdb's copy keeps in-frame clones and lacks some. The sample consists of some 60,000 clones, around 84% of them appearing once. Specimen: peripheral blood. These receptors were obtained from a man between 65 and 85 years old with acute or convalescent COVID-19.

The table lists this clone with a few counts. V and J are TRBV3-1 (or the pseudogene TRBV3-2) and TRBJ1-1; 9 bases fit TRBD1. The CDR3 is made up of 15 amino acids. Germline CDR1 and CDR2: LGHDT and YNNKEL (reference sequence). With V trimmed by 5 bases and J by 0 bases, 4 bases remained unmatched. CDR3 in amino acids: CASSSRTGVNTEAFF. The CDR3 DNA sequence: TGTGCCAGCAGCTCAAGGACAGGGGTGAACACTGAAGCTTTCTTT.

V gene TRBV27 combines with J gene TRBJ1-1; D is unclear. Germline V gene lookup returns CDR1 MNHEY and CDR2 SMNVEV (reference sequence). This CDR3 region has 12 residues. Trimming stripped 6 bases from V and 5 bases from J, with 10 bases between. CDR3 in amino acids: CASRHPGTEAFF. DNA for the CDR3: TGTGCCAGCAGACATCCAGGTACTGAAGCTTTCTTT.

This chain links TRBV10-3 with TRBJ1-6, with 7 bases fitting TRBD1. V lost 0 bases and J lost 0; bases outside the gene matches: 8. Looked up from germline, CDR1 is ENHRY and CDR2 is SYGVKD. CDR3 length: 19 residues. The CDR3 reads CAISESGQGGSSYNSPLHF. DNA of the CDR3: TGTGCCATCAGTGAGTCCGGCCAGGGGGGAAGCTCCTATAATTCACCCCTCCACTTT.

The chain combines TRBV7-3 with TRBJ2-2, with 10 bases lining up with TRBD1. J gave up 4 bases and V 5 bases, and 13 bases lay outside the gene matches. This CDR3 has 18 residues. The germline gives CDR1 SGHTA, CDR2 FQGTGA. Written as DNA, the CDR3 is TGTGCCAGCAGCCGCAACGGGGGGACAGGGGAATCCACCGGGGAGCTGTTTTTT. This translates into CASSRNGGTGESTGELFF.

The V and J genes are TRBV3-1 (or the pseudogene TRBV3-2) and TRBJ2-1; possible D gene TRBD1, 5 bases. Between the trimmed V and J ends, which lost 4 bases and 9 bases, there was a span of 13 bases. From germline, CDR1 is LGHDT and CDR2 YNNKEL (reference sequence). The CDR3 extends over 13 amino acids. The CDR3 DNA follows: TGTGCCAGCAGCCCTCCCGTCACAGGTGAGCAGTTCTTC. Its translation is CASSPPVTGEQFF.

The genes are TRBV6-4 and TRBJ1-1; weak D call: TRBD1 (6 bases). CDR3 size: 15 residues. CDR1 is MRHNA, CDR2 SNTAGT, per germline. With 3 bases removed from V and 2 bases from J, the gap between germline ends came to 13 bases. This CDR3 reads CASSENGGANTEAFF. In nucleotides, the CDR3 is TGTGCCAGCAGTGAGAATGGGGGGGCTAACACTGAAGCTTTCTTT.

V and J are TRBV18 and TRBJ2-3, with D possibly being TRBD2 (6 bases). The V end lost 2 bases, the J end lost 6 bases, and 12 bases lay between the germline ends. Germline V gene lookup returns CDR1 KGHSH and CDR2 LQKENI. The CDR3 consists of 14 residues. CDR3 protein: CASSPKTSSDTQYF. The CDR3 DNA sequence: TGTGCCAGCTCACCAAAAACTAGCTCGGATACGCAGTATTTT. Together with reference TRBV18 and TRBJ2-3, the CDR3 gives the full variable domain: NAGVMQNPRHLVRRRGQEARLRCSPMKGHSHVYWYRQLPEEGLKFMVYLQKENIIDESGMPKERFSAEFPKEGPSILRIQQVVRGDSAAYFCASSPKTSSDTQYFGPGTRLTVL.

The gene calls are TRBV29-1 and TRBJ2-5, with 7 bases fitting TRBD2. This CDR3 is 15 amino acids long. In germline, CDR1 is SQVTM, CDR2 ANQGSEA. J was trimmed by 5 bases and V by 6 bases; bases with no gene match: 15. The DNA of the CDR3 is TGCAGCGTCCCGGGTGAGCGGGGCCCCCGGGAGACCCAGTACTTC. Its translation is CSVPGERGPRETQYF.

The rearrangement joins TRBV27 to TRBJ1-4, with 9 nucleotides matching TRBD1. V was clipped by 5 bases and J by 0 bases; unmatched bases: 7. The CDR3 contains 17 residues. The germline V gene has CDR1 MNHEY and CDR2 SMNVEV (reference sequence). CDR3 in amino acids: CASSITGGAATNEKLFF. As DNA, the CDR3 is TGTGCCAGCAGTATCACAGGGGGCGCGGCAACTAATGAAAAACTGTTTTTT. Looking up the rest from reference TRBV27 and TRBJ1-4 gives the full variable domain: EAQVTQNPRYLITVTGKKLTVTCSQNMNHEYMSWYRQDPGLGLRQIYYSMNVEVTDKGDVPEGYKVSRKEKRNFPLILESPSPNQTSLYFCASSITGGAATNEKLFFGSGTQLSVL.

In its sample, this clone was seen a few times. The chain uses TRBV19 and TRBJ2-7; weak D call: TRBD1 (6 bases). V was clipped by 4 bases and J by 4 bases, with 11 bases between them. This CDR3 is 13 amino acids long. The germline V gene has CDR1 LNHDA and CDR2 SQIVND (reference sequence). CDR3 in amino acids: CASSNNRVYEQYF. CDR3 coding DNA: TGTGCCAGTAGTAACAACAGGGTATACGAGCAGTACTTC. Variable domain in full (rest from reference TRBV19 and TRBJ2-7): DGGITQSPKYLFRKEGQNVTLSCEQNLNHDAMYWYRQDPGQGLRLIYYSQIVNDFQKGDIAEGYSVSREKKESFPLTVTSAQKNPTAFYLCASSNNRVYEQYFGPGTRLTVT.

The chain employs TRBV7-3 and TRBJ2-2; 8 positions match TRBD1. Per the germline V gene, CDR1 is SGHTA and CDR2 is FQGTGA. Trimming took 5 bases from V and 3 from J; bases not matched to a gene: 2. This CDR3 spans 14 amino acids. In DNA, the CDR3 is TGTGCCAGCAGCGCGACAGGGGACACCGGGGAGCTGTTTTTT. This encodes CASSATGDTGELFF.

The chain links TRBV6-5 to TRBJ1-1, with a tentative D call TRBD1 (6 bases). CDR1 is MNHEY, CDR2 SVGAGI, per germline. This CDR3 spans 16 amino acids. The V end was cut by 2 bases, the J end by 4 bases, with 17 bases between. CDR3 in amino acids: CASSYRGGTRITEAFF. In DNA form, the CDR3 reads TGTGCCAGCAGTTACCGGGGGGGCACTCGTATCACTGAAGCTTTCTTT.

The chain employs TRBV29-1 and TRBJ1-2; TRBD1 is a possible D gene (5 bases). Trimming shortened V by 7 bases and J by 4 bases, and 13 bases separated the two germline ends. CDR3 length: 12 residues. Germline loops: CDR1 SQVTM, CDR2 ANQGSEA. CDR3 in amino acids: CSGGAGSYGYTF. In DNA form, the CDR3 reads TGCAGCGGCGGTGCAGGGTCCTATGGCTACACCTTC.

Note on this clone: Distinct nucleotide sequences in the sample also encode this CDR3. This chain connects TRBV5-1 to TRBJ1-1; TRBD1 agrees at 9 bases. Germline CDR1 SGHRS, CDR2 YFSETQ. The CDR3 consists of 14 residues. The trim removed 4 bases at V and 5 bases at J, leaving 6 bases unmatched. This CDR3 reads CASSEGQGVTEAFF. In DNA form, the CDR3 reads TGCGCCAGCAGCGAGGGACAGGGAGTTACTGAAGCTTTCTTT.

The J gene is TRBJ2-1, the V gene TRBV2; D may be TRBD1 (5 bases). There are 15 residues in the CDR3. The germline V gene encodes CDR1 SNHLY and CDR2 FYNNEI. Trimming pared 6 bases from V and 7 bases from J, leaving 19 bases between. The CDR3: CASRVWQGKENEQFF. The CDR3 nucleotides read TGTGCCAGCAGAGTCTGGCAGGGTAAGGAGAATGAGCAGTTCTTC.

There are a few counts of this clone. This chain connects TRBV10-1 to TRBJ2-7, with D possibly TRBD1 on 6 matching bases. The CDR3 spans 13 residues. V lost 9 bases and J lost 4, with 16 bases in between. The germline V gene has CDR1 WNHNN and CDR2 SYGVQD (reference sequence). CDR3 protein: CARWTEPTYEQYF. CDR3 bases: TGCGCCAGATGGACAGAACCTACTTACGAGCAGTACTTC.

V gene TRBV28 combines with J gene TRBJ2-3; tentative D call: TRBD1 (6 bases). The length of the CDR3 is 13 residues. Germline values: CDR1 MDHEN, CDR2 SYDVKM. With 4 bases removed from V and 4 bases from J, the gap between germline ends came to 9 bases. In DNA, the CDR3 is TGTGCCAGCAGTTCAGGGGTGTCAGATACGCAGTATTTT. Translated, it gives CASSSGVSDTQYF.

This clone has just one count. This sequence joins TRBV19 and TRBJ1-5, with 10 bases that match TRBD1. Germline trimming cut 7 bases from V and 6 bases from J; bases unmatched to any gene: 12. Germline V gene sequence: CDR1 LNHDA, CDR2 SQIVND (reference sequence). This CDR3 has 16 amino acids. DNA for the CDR3: TGTGCCAGTACCCCCTTAGACAGGGGGCAGGTTCAGCCCCAGCATTTT. This encodes CASTPLDRGQVQPQHF.

This sequence joins TRBV12-3 or TRBV12-4 and TRBJ2-1; D is perhaps TRBD2 (6 bases). The CDR3 contains 11 residues. The V gene lost 5 bases and the J gene lost 15 bases, with 14 bases spanning the gap. CDR3 nucleotide sequence: TGTGCCAGCAGTGAAAGCGGGCGATCGTTCTTC. This sequence encodes CASSESGRSFF.

This clone has a handful of counts. The same CDR3 can be traced to other DNA sequences in this sample. The chain recombines TRBV6-5 with TRBJ1-2, with TRBD1 matching 11 bases. Per the germline V gene, CDR1 is MNHEY and CDR2 is SVGAGI. There are 16 residues in the CDR3. V shed 2 bases, J shed 5 bases, and the junction held 7 bases outside the gene matches. The CDR3 nucleotides are TGTGCCAGCAGTTACGTCAGGACAGGGGGCGGTTATGGCTACACCTTC. This codes for CASSYVRTGGGYGYTF.

This clone was seen more than once but under ten times. V usage is TRBV5-4 and J usage is TRBJ2-7; 10 nucleotides align to TRBD1. Germline V gene sequence: CDR1 SGHNT, CDR2 YYREEE (reference sequence). The CDR3 length is 15 residues. V shed 0 bases and J 2 bases; nucleotides not matched to a gene: 2. CDR3: CASSLGGQGAYEQYF. CDR3 DNA: TGTGCCAGCAGCTTGGGAGGACAGGGGGCCTACGAGCAGTACTTC.

This clone was detected only once. CDR3 amino acids: CASSAGQSTHYTF. DNA of the CDR3: TGTGCCAGCAGCGCGGGGCAGTCAACTCACTACACCTTC. The rearrangement uses TRBV6-2 or TRBV6-3 and TRBJ1-2; D is possibly TRBD1 (5 bases). The germline gives CDR1 MNHEY, CDR2 SVGEGT. The CDR3 length is 13 residues. V was cut by 6 bases and J by 10 bases, with 18 bases left in between.

The table lists this clone with a count of one. The junction does not match germline at one end; this may be a read error. The rearrangement joins TRBV9 to TRBJ2-1, with 11 nucleotides matching TRBD2. The germline gives CDR1 SGDLS, CDR2 YYNGEE. This CDR3 comprises 17 residues. This CDR3 is CASSVGQLAGAYNEQFF. For the CDR3, the DNA is TGTGCCAGCAGCGTAGGGCAACTAGCGGGAGCCTATAATGAGCAGTTCTTC.

The rearrangement links TRBV19 to TRBJ2-1, with D perhaps matching TRBD1 (5 bases). From germline, CDR1 is LNHDA and CDR2 SQIVND (reference sequence). The CDR3 loop spans 10 amino acids. The germline V and J ends were trimmed by 8 bases and 8 bases, with 7 bases remaining between them. CDR3 amino acids: CASVGDEQFF. CDR3 nucleotide sequence: TGTGCCAGTGTAGGGGATGAGCAGTTCTTC.

The chain combines TRBV6-1 with TRBJ2-3, with D tentatively TRBD1 (6 bases). The V and J ends lost 7 bases and 2 bases respectively, with 13 bases between them. CDR1 and CDR2 (germline): MNHNS, SASEGT. The CDR3 consists of 14 residues. The CDR3 coding sequence is TGTGCCAGCATTAAGACAGGATTCACAGATACGCAGTATTTT. This encodes CASIKTGFTDTQYF.

The chain recombines TRBV7-9 with TRBJ1-1; TRBD1 aligns across 8 bases. V was pared by 4 bases and J by 1 base, with 5 bases of the junction left unmatched. CDR3 size: 15 residues. Germline-derived CDR1 and CDR2 are SEHNR and FQNEAQ (reference sequence). The CDR3 region is CASSSQGTGNTEAFF. The CDR3, as DNA: TGTGCCAGCAGCTCCCAGGGGACAGGGAACACTGAAGCTTTCTTT.

The rearrangement links TRBV5-8 to TRBJ1-6; 7 nucleotides align to TRBD1. This CDR3 comprises 14 residues. CDR1 is SGHTS, CDR2 YDEGEE, per germline. V was clipped by 0 bases and J by 8 bases; unmatched bases: 2. The CDR3 nucleotides read TGTGCCAGCAGCTTGGGGGACAGTTATTCACCCCTCCACTTT. Translation: CASSLGDSYSPLHF.

As DNA, the CDR3 is TGTGCCAGCAGTTACGGGGGGACTGAAGCTTTCTTT. Amino acids: CASSYGGTEAFF. V and J are TRBV6-2 or TRBV6-3 and TRBJ1-1; maybe TRBD1 (5 bases). Trimming removed 2 bases at V and 5 bases at J, with 6 bases between. CDR1 and CDR2 from the germline V gene are MNHEY and SVGEGT. The CDR3 loop spans 12 amino acids.

This clone was picked up one time. The gene calls are TRBV30 and TRBJ1-1; a weak D match, TRBD1 (5 bases). Trimming took 2 bases from V and 4 from J, leaving 17 bases between them. CDR3 length equals 15 residues. CDR1 GTSNPN and CDR2 SVGIG come from the germline V gene (reference sequence). DNA of the CDR3: TGTGCCTGGAGTCTCCGACAGCCGGGTGGCACTGAAGCTTTCTTT. Amino acids: CAWSLRQPGGTEAFF.

The sample holds one count of this clone. The chain links TRBV28 to TRBJ2-1; TRBD2 aligns across 8 bases. V was pared by 3 bases and J by 0 bases, with 4 bases of the junction left unmatched. The germline gives CDR1 MDHEN, CDR2 SYDVKM. CDR3 length: 16 residues. CDR3 DNA sequence: TGTGCCAGCAGTTTCAGCGGGGGTAGCTCCTACAATGAGCAGTTCTTC. Protein product: CASSFSGGSSYNEQFF.

A single count supports this clone. This chain joins TRBV14 and TRBJ2-2, with a tentative D call TRBD2 (5 bases). The V end was cut by 4 bases, the J end by 2 bases, with 11 bases between. Germline CDR1 reads SGHDN; CDR2 reads FVKESK. This CDR3 has 15 residues. The CDR3 DNA is TGTGCCAGCAGCCGGTTCGGACTCAACACCGGGGAGCTGTTTTTT. Its protein product is CASSRFGLNTGELFF.

The chain has TRBV19 and TRBJ1-5; D call uncertain. V dropped 5 bases and J dropped 0 bases, with 8 bases sitting between them. Germline CDR1 is LNHDA and CDR2 is SQIVND (reference sequence). This CDR3 spans 14 amino acids. In DNA, the CDR3 is TGTGCCAGTAGTGCCGGGAATAGCAATCAGCCCCAGCATTTT. Translated, it gives CASSAGNSNQPQHF.